Listed below are T cell receptor beta chains from one sample, sequenced in a study of read filtering for tumor transcriptome and immune sequencing. From the reads, TCRdb called clonotypes with MiXCR, one entry per CDR3 protein. The sample shows over 50,000 distinct CDR3 sequences, about 21% of them seen only once. Sequenced input: a population of CD138-negative cells sorted from bone marrow. These receptors came from a donor at least 40 years old with multiple myeloma. The CDR3 runs from the conserved cysteine through the conserved F or W. The D gene is left open where the match is weak. Some rows mark clone size as missing; the rest say once, few, many or name a class of expanded clone.

V: TRBV20-1
length: 14
J: TRBJ2-7
size: many
D: TRBD2
DNA: TGCAGTGCTACGACTAGCGGGAGGGCCAACGAGCAGTACTTC
CDR3: CSATTSGRANEQYF

V: TRBV10-2
length: 14
J: TRBJ2-3
size: few
D: NA
DNA: TGCGCCAGCATCGGACTATTGGGCACAGATACGCAGTATTTT
CDR3: CASIGLLGTDTQYF

V: TRBV20-1
length: 16
J: TRBJ2-2
size: few
D: TRBD2
DNA: TGCAGTGCACCCTGGATAGCGGGAGATACGGCCGGGGAGCTGTTTTTT
CDR3: CSAPWIAGDTAGELFF

V: TRBV7-3
length: 14
J: TRBJ2-1
size: many
D: NA
DNA: TGTGCCAGCAGCTTAGCGGACTCCTACAATGAGCAGTTCTTC
CDR3: CASSLADSYNEQFF

V: TRBV20-1
length: 17
J: TRBJ1-1
size: few
D: NA
DNA: TGCAGTGCTAGAGATCCCAACACAGGCCTCATGAACACTGAAGCTTTCTTT
CDR3: CSARDPNTGLMNTEAFF

V: TRBV5-4
length: 14
J: TRBJ2-7
size: many
D: NA
DNA: TGTGCCAGCAGTCTCGGGACCGTGTCCTACGAGCAGTACTTC
CDR3: CASSLGTVSYEQYF

V: TRBV13
length: 16
J: TRBJ2-3
size: many
D: TRBD2
DNA: TGTGCCAGCAGGCCCCCAGACGGGGGGGCCGCCGATACGCAGTATTTT
CDR3: CASRPPDGGAADTQYF

V: TRBV28
length: 15
J: TRBJ2-5
size: many
D: NA
DNA: TGTGCCAGCAGCTTTAGGGGGGCGGGAAAAGAGACCCAGTACTTC
CDR3: CASSFRGAGKETQYF

V: TRBV10-3
length: 15
J: TRBJ2-7
size: few
D: TRBD1
DNA: TGTGCCATCAGACCCTCCGGGACAGGTTTGGTAGAGCAGTACTTC
CDR3: CAIRPSGTGLVEQYF

V: TRBV9
length: 15
J: TRBJ1-1
size: many
D: NA
DNA: TGTGCCAGCAGCGTAGAGGCAGGGCCTGACACTGAAGCTTTCTTT
CDR3: CASSVEAGPDTEAFF

V: TRBV20-1
length: 13
J: TRBJ2-7
size: many
D: TRBD2
DNA: TGCAGTGCTAGAGATAGCCTAGCGGGGGGACAGTACTTC
CDR3: CSARDSLAGGQYF

V: TRBV6-6
length: 14
J: TRBJ2-2
size: NA
D: TRBD2
DNA: TGTGCCAGCAGTTACCTGCGGGAGGCCGGGGAGCTGTTTTTT
CDR3: CASSYLREAGELFF

V: TRBV6-1
length: 12
J: TRBJ1-3
size: many
D: NA
DNA: TGTGCCAGCGGACCAGCGGTTCTCACCATATATTTT
CDR3: CASGPAVLTIYF

V: TRBV28
length: 15
J: TRBJ2-6
size: many
D: NA
DNA: TGTGCCAGCAGTTTGACCGGCTCTGGGGCCAACGTCCTGACTTTC
CDR3: CASSLTGSGANVLTF

V: TRBV12-3/TRBV12-4
length: 12
J: TRBJ1-2
size: many
D: NA
DNA: TGTGCCAGCAGTTTTGGGGGTATAGGCTACACCTTC
CDR3: CASSFGGIGYTF

V: TRBV28
length: 15
J: TRBJ2-1
size: medium-sized
D: TRBD1
DNA: TGTGCCAGCAGTTTAGGGACAGGGGTCTACAATGAGCAGTTCTTC
CDR3: CASSLGTGVYNEQFF

V: TRBV28
length: 16
J: TRBJ2-1
size: few
D: TRBD2
DNA: TGTGCCAGCAGCCCTAGCGGGGGGGAGCTTTACAATGAGCAGTTCTTC
CDR3: CASSPSGGELYNEQFF

V: TRBV6-6
length: 13
J: TRBJ2-1
size: many
D: NA
DNA: TGTGCCAGCAGTTGGATAGGAGGCGATGAGCAGTTCTTC
CDR3: CASSWIGGDEQFF

V: TRBV27
length: 12
J: TRBJ2-7
size: NA
D: NA
DNA: TGTGCCAGCATCCTCTTTCCGGGACCGGAGTACTTC
CDR3: CASILFPGPEYF

V: TRBV29-1
length: 12
J: TRBJ2-1
size: medium-sized
D: TRBD1
DNA: TGCAGCGCTTCCAGGACAGGGAATGAGCAGTTCTTC
CDR3: CSASRTGNEQFF

V: TRBV7-9
length: 15
J: TRBJ2-4
size: NA
D: NA
DNA: TGTGCCAGCAGCTTAGCCGGCAGAGCCAAAAACATTCAGTACTTC
CDR3: CASSLAGRAKNIQYF

V: TRBV7-3
length: 16
J: TRBJ2-2
size: many
D: NA
DNA: TGTGCCAGCAGCTTAATCCCCAGCGCGGACACCGGGGAGCTGTTTTTT
CDR3: CASSLIPSADTGELFF

V: TRBV20-1
length: 12
J: TRBJ1-1
size: many
D: NA
DNA: TGCAGTGCGAAGGGGGGTGGCACTGAAGCTTTCTTT
CDR3: CSAKGGGTEAFF

V: TRBV13
length: 13
J: TRBJ2-1
size: medium-sized
D: TRBD1
DNA: TGTGCCAGCCTCCTGACAGGGGTCAATGAGCAGTTCTTC
CDR3: CASLLTGVNEQFF

V: TRBV4-2
length: 16
J: TRBJ2-1
size: few
D: TRBD2
DNA: TGTGCCAGCAGCCAGGAGCGGGGGCTCACCTACAATGAGCAGTTCTTC
CDR3: CASSQERGLTYNEQFF

V: TRBV27
length: 14
J: TRBJ2-7
size: many
D: NA
DNA: TGTGCCAGCAGTTTCAGGCAGGGATCCTACGAGCAGTACTTC
CDR3: CASSFRQGSYEQYF

V: TRBV20-1
length: 14
J: TRBJ1-1
size: many
D: TRBD1
DNA: TGCAGTGCTAGACGACAGGGGTTGAACACTGAAGCTTTCTTT
CDR3: CSARRQGLNTEAFF

V: TRBV7-3
length: 16
J: TRBJ2-1
size: many
D: NA
DNA: TGTGCCAGCAGCTTACAAGGGGGGGGTGCCTACAATGAGCAGTTCTTC
CDR3: CASSLQGGGAYNEQFF

V: TRBV4-2
length: 16
J: TRBJ2-3
size: NA
D: TRBD2
DNA: TGTGCCAGCAGCCAAGAGAGCGGGGAGGTCACAGATACGCAGTATTTT
CDR3: CASSQESGEVTDTQYF

V: TRBV5-6
length: 14
J: TRBJ2-7
size: many
D: TRBD1
DNA: TGTGCCAGCAGCGACGGACAGGGAACCCACGAGCAGTACTTC
CDR3: CASSDGQGTHEQYF

V: TRBV4-1
length: 17
J: TRBJ2-2
size: many
D: NA
DNA: TGCGCCAGCAGCTCCCCCGTGGCGGCTTGGAACACCGGGGAGCTGTTTTTT
CDR3: CASSSPVAAWNTGELFF

V: TRBV5-1
length: 19
J: TRBJ2-2
size: many
D: TRBD1
DNA: TGCGCCAGCAGACCTTACTCCGGGACAGGGGGCCGCGACACCGGGGAGCTGTTTTTT
CDR3: CASRPYSGTGGRDTGELFF

V: TRBV10-3
length: 17
J: TRBJ1-2
size: many
D: NA
DNA: TGTGCCATCAATAGGACACCCAGGGCTGAATCGGACTATGGCTACACCTTC
CDR3: CAINRTPRAESDYGYTF

V: TRBV5-1
length: 15
J: TRBJ2-3
size: many
D: TRBD2
DNA: TGCGCCAGCAGCGATAGAGCGGGGGTGACAGATACGCAGTATTTT
CDR3: CASSDRAGVTDTQYF

V: TRBV18
length: 15
J: TRBJ1-2
size: many
D: TRBD1
DNA: TGTGCCAGCTCACCACCGGACAGGGGATACTATGGCTACACCTTC
CDR3: CASSPPDRGYYGYTF

V: TRBV6-1
length: 15
J: TRBJ1-2
size: many
D: TRBD1
DNA: TGTGCCAGCAGCCTGCACAGGGGGGCTAACTATGGCTACACCTTC
CDR3: CASSLHRGANYGYTF

V: TRBV29-1
length: 12
J: TRBJ2-1
size: many
D: NA
DNA: TGCAGCGTTGATCTGGGGGCCAATGAGCAGTTCTTC
CDR3: CSVDLGANEQFF

V: TRBV12-3/TRBV12-4
length: 13
J: TRBJ2-2
size: many
D: TRBD2
DNA: TGTGCCAGCAGCAGGACTAGCCCCGGGGAGCTGTTTTTT
CDR3: CASSRTSPGELFF

V: TRBV27
length: 16
J: TRBJ2-1
size: many
D: TRBD2
DNA: TGTGCCAGCAGTATCCCAGGGAGGGGTACCTACAATGAGCAGTTCTTC
CDR3: CASSIPGRGTYNEQFF

V: TRBV15
length: 14
J: TRBJ2-3
size: many
D: NA
DNA: TGTGCCACCAGCAGAGATCCAGGGAAAGATACGCAGTATTTT
CDR3: CATSRDPGKDTQYF

V: TRBV6-1
length: 13
J: TRBJ2-7
size: few
D: TRBD1
DNA: TGTGCCAGCAGTAAAGAAACAGGGGTCGAGCAGTACTTC
CDR3: CASSKETGVEQYF

V: TRBV20-1
length: 12
J: TRBJ2-5
size: NA
D: NA
DNA: TGCAGTGCTCTCGGACAGCAAGAGACCCAGTACTTC
CDR3: CSALGQQETQYF

V: TRBV20-1
length: 12
J: TRBJ1-5
size: many
D: TRBD1
DNA: TGCAGTGCTGGACAGGGAAGTCAGCCCCAGCATTTT
CDR3: CSAGQGSQPQHF

V: TRBV3-1
length: 14
J: TRBJ2-7
size: many
D: TRBD1
DNA: TGTGCCAGCAGCCAAGAGGGGACAGGGGGCGAGCAGTACTTC
CDR3: CASSQEGTGGEQYF

V: TRBV4-2
length: 14
J: TRBJ1-2
size: NA
D: TRBD1
DNA: TGTGCCAGCAGCCAAGGGGACAGACCCTATGGCTACACCTTC
CDR3: CASSQGDRPYGYTF

V: TRBV6-1
length: 13
J: TRBJ2-2
size: many
D: NA
DNA: TGTGCCAGCAGTGTAGAAGGGACCGGGGAGCTGTTTTTT
CDR3: CASSVEGTGELFF

V: TRBV27
length: 14
J: TRBJ2-7
size: once
D: NA
DNA: TGTGCCAGCAGTTCAGAGGGTTTCTCCTACGAGCAGTACTTC
CDR3: CASSSEGFSYEQYF

V: TRBV20-1
length: 14
J: TRBJ1-1
size: many
D: NA
DNA: TGCAGTGCTCCATCACAGGGTTTCAACACTGAAGCTTTCTTT
CDR3: CSAPSQGFNTEAFF

V: TRBV15
length: 14
J: TRBJ2-2
size: few
D: TRBD1
DNA: TGTGCCACCAGCAGGACAGGGGACACCGGGGAGCTGTTTTTT
CDR3: CATSRTGDTGELFF

V: TRBV19
length: 16
J: TRBJ2-1
size: many
D: TRBD1
DNA: TGTGCCAGTAGTATACCAACAGGGGGAATCTACAATGAGCAGTTCTTC
CDR3: CASSIPTGGIYNEQFF

V: TRBV9
length: 14
J: TRBJ2-5
size: many
D: NA
DNA: TGTGCCAGCAGCGCAGGCCTCGTCTTTGAGACCCAGTACTTC
CDR3: CASSAGLVFETQYF

V: TRBV20-1
length: 14
J: TRBJ2-6
size: NA
D: TRBD1
DNA: TGCAGTGCTTCGACAGGGAGCGGGGCCAACGTCCTGACTTTC
CDR3: CSASTGSGANVLTF

V: TRBV7-2
length: 15
J: TRBJ2-2
size: many
D: NA
DNA: TGTGCCAGCAGCTTAGGATCCGCGAACACCGGGGAGCTGTTTTTT
CDR3: CASSLGSANTGELFF

V: TRBV20-1
length: 12
J: TRBJ2-1
size: many
D: TRBD1
DNA: TGCAGTGCGCATGTTCCGACAGGGGCGCAGTTCTTC
CDR3: CSAHVPTGAQFF

V: TRBV12-3/TRBV12-4
length: 15
J: TRBJ2-2
size: many
D: NA
DNA: TGTGCCAGCACCCCTGACCGCCAGAACACCGGGGAGCTGTTTTTT
CDR3: CASTPDRQNTGELFF

V: TRBV6-5
length: 14
J: TRBJ2-7
size: many
D: TRBD2
DNA: TGTGCCAGCAGTTACGTAGCGGGAACCTACGAGCAGTACTTC
CDR3: CASSYVAGTYEQYF